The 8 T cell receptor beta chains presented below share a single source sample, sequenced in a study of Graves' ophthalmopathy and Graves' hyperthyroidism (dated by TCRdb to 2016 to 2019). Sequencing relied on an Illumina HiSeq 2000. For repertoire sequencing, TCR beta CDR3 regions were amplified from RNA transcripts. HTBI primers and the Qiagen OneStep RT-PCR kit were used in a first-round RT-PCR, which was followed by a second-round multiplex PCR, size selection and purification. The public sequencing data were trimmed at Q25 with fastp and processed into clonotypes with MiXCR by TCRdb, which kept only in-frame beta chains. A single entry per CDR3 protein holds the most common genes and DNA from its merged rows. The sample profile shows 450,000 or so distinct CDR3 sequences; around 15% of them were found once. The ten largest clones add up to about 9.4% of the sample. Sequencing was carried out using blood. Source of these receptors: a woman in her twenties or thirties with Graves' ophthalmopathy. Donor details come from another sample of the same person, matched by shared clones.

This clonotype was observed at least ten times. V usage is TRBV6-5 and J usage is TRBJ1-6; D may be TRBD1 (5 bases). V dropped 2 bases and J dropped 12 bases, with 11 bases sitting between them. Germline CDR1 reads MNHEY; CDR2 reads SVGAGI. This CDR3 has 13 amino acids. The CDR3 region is CASSYPGGEPLHF. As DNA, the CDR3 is TGTGCCAGCAGTTACCCGGGGGGAGAACCCCTCCACTTT.

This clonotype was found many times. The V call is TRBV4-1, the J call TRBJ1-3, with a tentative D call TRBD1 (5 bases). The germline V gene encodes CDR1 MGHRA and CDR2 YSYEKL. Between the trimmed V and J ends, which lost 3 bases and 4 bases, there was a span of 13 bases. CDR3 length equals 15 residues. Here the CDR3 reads CASSHWDQAGNTIYF. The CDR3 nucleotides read TGCGCCAGCAGCCACTGGGACCAGGCCGGAAACACCATATATTTT.

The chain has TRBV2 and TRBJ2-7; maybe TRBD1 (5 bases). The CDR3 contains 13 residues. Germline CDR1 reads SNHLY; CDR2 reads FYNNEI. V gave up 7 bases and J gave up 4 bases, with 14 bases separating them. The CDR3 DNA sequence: TGTGCCAGCACCCTGGACATCGGGTACGAGCAGTACTTC. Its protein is CASTLDIGYEQYF.

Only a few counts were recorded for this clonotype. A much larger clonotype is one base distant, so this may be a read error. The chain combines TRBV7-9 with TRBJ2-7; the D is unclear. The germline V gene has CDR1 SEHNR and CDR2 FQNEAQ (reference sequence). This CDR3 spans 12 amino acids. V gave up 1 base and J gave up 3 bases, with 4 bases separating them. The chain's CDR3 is CASSLVRYEQYF. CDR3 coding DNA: TGTGCCAGCAGCTTAGTGCGCTACGAGCAGTACTTC.

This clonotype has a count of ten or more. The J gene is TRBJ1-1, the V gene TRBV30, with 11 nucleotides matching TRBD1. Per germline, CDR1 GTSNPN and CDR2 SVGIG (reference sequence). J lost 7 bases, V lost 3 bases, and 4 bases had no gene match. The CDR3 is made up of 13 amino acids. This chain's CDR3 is CAWREGQGGEAFF. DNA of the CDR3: TGTGCCTGGAGGGAGGGACAGGGGGGTGAAGCTTTCTTT.

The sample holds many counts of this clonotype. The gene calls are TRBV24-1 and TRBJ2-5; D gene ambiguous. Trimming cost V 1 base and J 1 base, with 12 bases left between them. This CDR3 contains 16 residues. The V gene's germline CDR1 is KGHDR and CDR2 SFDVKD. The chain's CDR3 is CATSDFRGNSQETQYF. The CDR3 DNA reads TGTGCCACCAGTGATTTTCGCGGAAACTCCCAAGAGACCCAGTACTTC.

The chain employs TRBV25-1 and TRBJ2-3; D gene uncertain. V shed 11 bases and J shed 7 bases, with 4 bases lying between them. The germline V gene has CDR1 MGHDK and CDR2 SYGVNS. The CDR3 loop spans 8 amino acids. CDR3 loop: CAANTQYF. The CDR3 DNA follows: TGTGCCGCCAATACGCAGTATTTT.

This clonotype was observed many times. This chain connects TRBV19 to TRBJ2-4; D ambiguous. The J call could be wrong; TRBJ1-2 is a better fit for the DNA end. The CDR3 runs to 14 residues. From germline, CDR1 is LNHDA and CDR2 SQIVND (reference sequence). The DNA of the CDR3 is TGTGCCAGTAGTTTAGGGCACAAGAACTATGGCTACACCTTC. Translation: CASSLGHKNYGYTF.